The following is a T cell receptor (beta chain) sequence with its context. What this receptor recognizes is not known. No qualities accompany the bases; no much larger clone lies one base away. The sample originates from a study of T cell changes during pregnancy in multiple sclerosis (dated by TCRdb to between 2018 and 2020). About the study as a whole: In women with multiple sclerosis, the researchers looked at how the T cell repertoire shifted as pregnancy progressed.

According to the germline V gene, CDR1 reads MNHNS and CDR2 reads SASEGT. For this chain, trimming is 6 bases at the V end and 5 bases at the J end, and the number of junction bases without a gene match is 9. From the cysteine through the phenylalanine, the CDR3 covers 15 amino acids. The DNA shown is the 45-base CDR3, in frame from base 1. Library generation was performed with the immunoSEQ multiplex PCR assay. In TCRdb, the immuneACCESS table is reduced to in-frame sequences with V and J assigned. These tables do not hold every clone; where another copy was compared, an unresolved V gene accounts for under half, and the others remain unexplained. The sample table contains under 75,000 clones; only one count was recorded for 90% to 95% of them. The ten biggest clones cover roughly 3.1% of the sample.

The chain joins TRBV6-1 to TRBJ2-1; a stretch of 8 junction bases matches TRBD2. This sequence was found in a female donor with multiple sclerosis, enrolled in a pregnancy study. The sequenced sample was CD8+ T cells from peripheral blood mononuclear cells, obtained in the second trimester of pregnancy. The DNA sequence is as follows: TGTGCCAGCAGGGGAGCGGGAGTTTTCAACAATGAGCAGTTCTTC. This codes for CASRGAGVFNNEQFF.